One sample yielded the 7 T cell receptor beta chains listed below, sequenced in a study of immune cell composition in non-small cell lung cancer. TCRdb's table, derived via immunoSEQ multiplex PCR, lists solely in-frame clones and lacks some. The data show around 3,000 clones, 60% to 75% seen once. The specimen was lung tumor tissue. All receptors derive from a human donor with non-small cell lung cancer.

The chain couples TRBV6-6 to TRBJ2-5; D is possibly TRBD2 (5 bases). Germline V gives CDR1 MNHNY, CDR2 SVGAGI (reference sequence). This CDR3 is built from 12 residues. With 5 bases removed from V and 4 bases from J, the gap between germline ends came to 8 bases. The CDR3, as DNA: TGTGCCAGCAGTCCACGGGGAGAGACCCAGTACTTC. Protein product: CASSPRGETQYF.

CDR3 protein: CASSQVLGAEQFF. In nucleotides, the CDR3 is TGTGCCAGCAGCCAAGTATTGGGGGCTGAGCAGTTCTTC. The V call is TRBV14, the J call TRBJ2-1, with D perhaps matching TRBD1 (6 bases). The CDR3 contains 13 residues. V was trimmed by 1 base and J by 9 bases, leaving 10 bases between them. Germline CDR1 SGHDN, CDR2 FVKESK.

The CDR3 region is CSALGLKTYEQYF. For the CDR3, the DNA is TGCAGCGCCCTCGGACTAAAAACCTACGAGCAGTACTTC. The chain recombines TRBV29-1 with TRBJ2-7, with a tentative D call TRBD2 (6 bases). The CDR3 runs 13 residues. Trimming pared 7 bases from V and 2 bases from J, leaving 15 bases between. CDR1 is SQVTM and CDR2 is ANQGSEA in the germline V gene.

This clone was observed a single time. The rearrangement links TRBV5-4 to TRBJ1-2; TRBD1 might be the D (6 bases). Trimming left V 5 bases short and J 4 bases short, with 21 bases between. Germline V gives CDR1 SGHNT, CDR2 YYREEE (reference sequence). The CDR3 length is 16 residues. DNA of the CDR3: TGTGCCAGCAGGTCCTCACAAGGCGGACAGATCTATGGCTACACCTTC. It codes for CASRSSQGGQIYGYTF. Drawing the rest from reference TRBV5-4 and TRBJ1-2, the complete variable domain is ETGVTQSPTHLIKTRGQQVTLRCSSQSGHNTVSWYQQALGQGPQFIFQYYREEENGRGNFPPRFSGLQFPNYSSELNVNALELDDSALYLCASRSSQGGQIYGYTFGSGTRLTVV.

This clone came up once. The chain has TRBV27 and TRBJ2-7; a possible D gene is TRBD2 (6 bases). The germline gives CDR1 MNHEY, CDR2 SMNVEV (reference sequence). The CDR3 totals 13 residues. Trimming stripped 8 bases from V and 1 base from J, with 12 bases between. The CDR3 region is CASRSGASYEQYF. In DNA form, the CDR3 reads TGTGCCAGCCGGTCGGGAGCGTCCTACGAGCAGTACTTC.

The rearrangement joins TRBV6-5 to TRBJ1-2; no clear D gene. Germline V CDR1 and CDR2: MNHEY, SVGAGI. Trimming took 0 bases from V and 2 from J, leaving 7 bases between them. The CDR3 has 14 residues. DNA for the CDR3: TGTGCCAGCAGTTACTCTCCATCCAACTATGGCTACACCTTC. It codes for CASSYSPSNYGYTF.

This clone was counted only a few times. The genes are TRBV29-1 and TRBJ1-1; 7 bases map to TRBD1. The CDR3 spans 12 residues. Germline-derived CDR1 and CDR2 are SQVTM and ANQGSEA. J was trimmed by 5 bases and V by 6 bases; bases with no gene match: 6. This CDR3 reads CSVKGARTEAFF. The DNA for the CDR3 is TGCAGCGTGAAGGGGGCGCGAACTGAAGCTTTCTTT.